The present T cell receptor beta chain was sequenced within a study of regulatory and conventional T cells in breast cancer (dated by TCRdb to between 2015 and 2016). To note about this clonotype: It has no known antigen specificity. This may be a read error, as it is one base from a much larger clone.

The CDR3 sequence holds 13 residues, the cysteine and phenylalanine included. The entry retains the CDR3 DNA only, 39 bases that are in frame from base 1. Library construction relied on PCR. This sample was sequenced with an Illumina MiSeq. TCRdb reanalyzed the raw reads on its own, using fastp at Q25 for trimming and MiXCR for clone calling, and kept in-frame beta chains. Each CDR3 protein appears once, grouped with its most common genes and DNA. This sample gives approximately 9,600 distinct CDR3 sequences in total; approximately 35% of them show up just once. The ten largest account for under 6.5% of the sample.

This receptor was taken from a male donor in good health. The material sequenced was conventional T cells from blood. This chain is built from TRBV12-3 or TRBV12-4 and TRBJ2-1; matching of 6 bases hints at TRBD1 as the D gene. The DNA sequence is given as TGTGCCAACAGTTTAGTAGGGGGTAATGAGCAGTTCTTC. Its translation reads: CANSLVGGNEQFF.